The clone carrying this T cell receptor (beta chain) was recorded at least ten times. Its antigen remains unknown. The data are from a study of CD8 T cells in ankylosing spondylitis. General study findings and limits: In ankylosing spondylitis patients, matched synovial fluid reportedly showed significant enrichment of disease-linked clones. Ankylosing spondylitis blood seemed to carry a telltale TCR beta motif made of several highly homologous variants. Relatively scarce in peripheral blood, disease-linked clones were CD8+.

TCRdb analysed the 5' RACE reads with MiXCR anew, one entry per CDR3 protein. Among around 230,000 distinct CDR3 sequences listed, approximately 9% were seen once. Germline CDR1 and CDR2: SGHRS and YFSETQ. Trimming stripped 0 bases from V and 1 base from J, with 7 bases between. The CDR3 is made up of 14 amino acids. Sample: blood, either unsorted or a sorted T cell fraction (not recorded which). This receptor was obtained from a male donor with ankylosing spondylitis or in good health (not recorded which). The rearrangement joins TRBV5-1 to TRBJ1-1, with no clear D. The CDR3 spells CASSLVKGNTEAFF. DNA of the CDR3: TGCGCCAGCAGCTTGGTGAAGGGGAACACTGAAGCTTTCTTT.